Following are 26 T cell receptor beta chains from one sample sequenced in a study of cytotoxic CD8 clonotypes in ibrutinib-treated CLL. Sequencing used immunoSEQ multiplex PCR; TCRdb keeps in-frame clones, though not all of them. The sample includes nearly 25,000 clones, over 55% of them seen just once. The material was PBMCs, obtained after 12 months of ibrutinib treatment. These receptor sequences come from a human donor with chronic lymphocytic leukemia.

The V gene is TRBV28, the J gene TRBJ1-5, with a possible D match to TRBD1 (5 bases). Germline V gene data show CDR1 as MDHEN and CDR2 as SYDVKM. The CDR3 is 12 residues long. V was pared by 7 bases and J by 7 bases, with 11 bases between. CDR3 amino acids: CASTAGSQPQHF. The CDR3 DNA follows: TGTGCCAGCACTGCAGGGAGCCAGCCCCAGCATTTT.

This clone was seen only once. The chain carries TRBV28 and TRBJ1-5; D gene ambiguous. CDR1 MDHEN and CDR2 SYDVKM come from the germline V gene. V dropped 4 bases and J dropped 0 bases, with 13 bases sitting between them. This CDR3 has 16 amino acids. CDR3 sequence (DNA): TGTGCCAGCAGTTCCCGGGCCGCGCTTAGCAATCAGCCCCAGCATTTT. This translates into CASSSRAALSNQPQHF.

This clone was seen just once. The J gene is TRBJ2-3, the V gene TRBV28; D possibly corresponds to TRBD1 (5 bases). The CDR3 consists of 16 residues. CDR1 MDHEN and CDR2 SYDVKM come from the germline V gene. Trimming left V 7 bases short and J 0 bases short, with 17 bases between. The CDR3 sequence: CASNGMDITSTDTQYF. CDR3 nucleotides: TGTGCCAGCAACGGTATGGACATCACTAGCACAGATACGCAGTATTTT. The full variable domain, in which reference TRBV28 and TRBJ2-3 provide the parts outside the CDR3, is DVKVTQSSRYLVKRTGEKVFLECVQDMDHENMFWYRQDPGLGLRLIYFSYDVKMKEKGDIPEGYSVSREKKERFSLILESASTNQTSMYLCASNGMDITSTDTQYFGPGTRLTVL.

This chain links TRBV5-1 with TRBJ2-1, with no clear D. Trimming removed 4 bases from V and 6 bases from J, with 14 bases in between. CDR1 and CDR2 from the germline V gene are SGHRS and YFSETQ. This CDR3 has 14 residues. This CDR3 is CASSPTRPGNEQFF. CDR3 bases: TGCGCCAGCAGCCCCACGAGGCCCGGCAATGAGCAGTTCTTC.

This clone showed up just a few times. The chain couples TRBV2 to TRBJ1-2, with D perhaps TRBD1 (5 bases). The CDR3 runs 10 residues. Trimming stripped 9 bases from V and 7 bases from J, with 9 bases between. Looked up from germline, CDR1 is SNHLY and CDR2 is FYNNEI. This CDR3 reads CARGLSGYTF. CDR3 sequence (DNA): TGTGCCAGGGGACTCTCTGGCTACACCTTC.

The V and J genes are TRBV18 and TRBJ2-3; D is ambiguous. The CDR3 length is 14 residues. Trimming took 2 bases from V and 0 from J, leaving 6 bases between them. CDR1 is KGHSH, CDR2 LQKENI, per germline. Here the CDR3 reads CASSPLASTDTQYF. CDR3 bases: TGTGCCAGCTCACCATTGGCTAGCACAGATACGCAGTATTTT.

V is TRBV4-3 and J is TRBJ1-5; D may be TRBD1 (5 bases). Germline V CDR1 and CDR2: LGHNA, YSLEER. The CDR3 has 15 amino acids. V gave up 0 bases and J gave up 9 bases, with 15 bases separating them. DNA for the CDR3: TGCGCCAGCAGCCAAGATCGTCAGGGCCTGGGGCCCCAGCATTTT. This gives the protein CASSQDRQGLGPQHF.

The V and J genes are TRBV6-1 and TRBJ2-7; 9 bases line up with TRBD1. The junction had 5 bases not matched to a gene; V was cut back by 8 bases and J by 0 bases. CDR3 length: 14 amino acids. Per the germline V gene, CDR1 is MNHNS and CDR2 is SASEGT. The CDR3 DNA sequence: TGTGCCAGCCGAGGGACAGGGATCTCCTACGAGCAGTACTTC. Translated, it gives CASRGTGISYEQYF.

This clone was counted once. The genes are TRBV5-4 and TRBJ2-3, with 7 bases matching TRBD2. The germline V gene encodes CDR1 SGHNT and CDR2 YYREEE (reference sequence). This CDR3 has 17 amino acids. Germline trimming cut 4 bases from V and 8 bases from J; bases unmatched to any gene: 19. DNA for the CDR3: TGTGCCAGCAGCCTCCCAACAGGTAGCGGGTCCATCGCTACGCAGTATTTT. Its protein product is CASSLPTGSGSIATQYF. The variable domain in full, with the rest retrieved from reference TRBV5-4 and TRBJ2-3, is ETGVTQSPTHLIKTRGQQVTLRCSSQSGHNTVSWYQQALGQGPQFIFQYYREEENGRGNFPPRFSGLQFPNYSSELNVNALELDDSALYLCASSLPTGSGSIATQYFGPGTRLTVL.

The chain has TRBV5-1 and TRBJ1-1, with TRBD1 matching over 7 bases. CDR1 is SGHRS and CDR2 is YFSETQ in the germline V gene. The CDR3 is 15 amino acids. V lost 3 bases to trimming and J lost 1 base; unmatched junction nucleotides: 6. The CDR3 protein is CASSSGGTENTEAFF. The CDR3 DNA reads TGCGCCAGCAGCTCGGGGGGGACAGAGAACACTGAAGCTTTCTTT.

In its sample, this clone was seen a few times. The chain uses TRBV28 and TRBJ1-3, with D possibly being TRBD1 (6 bases). The germline V gene has CDR1 MDHEN and CDR2 SYDVKM. This CDR3 has 15 residues. The V gene lost 5 bases and the J gene lost 4 bases, with 15 bases spanning the gap. In nucleotides, the CDR3 is TGTGCCAGCAGTACCGCCACAGGGTTCGGAAACACCATATATTTT. Protein sequence: CASSTATGFGNTIYF. The full variable domain, rest sourced from reference TRBV28 and TRBJ1-3, is DVKVTQSSRYLVKRTGEKVFLECVQDMDHENMFWYRQDPGLGLRLIYFSYDVKMKEKGDIPEGYSVSREKKERFSLILESASTNQTSMYLCASSTATGFGNTIYFGEGSWLTVV.

This clone ranks as medium-sized. The chain links TRBV9 to TRBJ2-1; D is unclear. The germline V gene encodes CDR1 SGDLS and CDR2 YYNGEE. V dropped 2 bases and J dropped 7 bases, with 7 bases sitting between them. The CDR3 is 12 amino acids. The CDR3 loop reads CASSVPENEQFF. CDR3 coding DNA: TGTGCCAGCAGCGTCCCTGAAAATGAGCAGTTCTTC.

The chain links TRBV5-6 to TRBJ2-5; tentatively, D is TRBD1 or TRBD2 (6 bases each). CDR3 length: 16 residues. The V end was cut by 4 bases, the J end by 4 bases, with 20 bases between. In germline, CDR1 is SGHDT, CDR2 YYEEEE. CDR3 sequence: CASSTPHREEVETQYF. DNA of the CDR3: TGTGCCAGCAGCACCCCGCACAGGGAGGAGGTAGAGACCCAGTACTTC.

The chain joins TRBV5-4 to TRBJ1-3; D perhaps matches TRBD1 (5 bases). Germline V CDR1 and CDR2: SGHNT, YYREEE (reference sequence). V gave up 4 bases and J gave up 7 bases, with 18 bases separating them. CDR3 size: 15 residues. The CDR3 region has the DNA TGTGCCAGCAGCCTCATGGGGGGGAAGGGCAACACCATATATTTT. Translation gives CASSLMGGKGNTIYF.

This clone is medium-sized. This same CDR3 is encoded by further DNA sequences in the sample. The chain combines TRBV4-1 with TRBJ2-3; TRBD2 matches 8 bases. Germline CDR1 and CDR2: MGHRA and YSYEKL. J gave up 0 bases and V 2 bases, and 1 base lay outside the gene matches. CDR3 size: 15 residues. Here the CDR3 reads CASSQRGGSTDTQYF. As DNA, the CDR3 is TGCGCCAGCAGCCAACGGGGGGGCAGCACAGATACGCAGTATTTT.

The V and J genes are TRBV20-1 and TRBJ2-5, with D maybe TRBD1 (5 bases). Trimming stripped 3 bases from V and 4 bases from J, with 6 bases between. The CDR3 contains 11 residues. CDR1 is DFQATT, CDR2 SNEGSKA, per germline (reference sequence). The CDR3 reads CSASDRETQYF. The CDR3 nucleotides are TGCAGTGCTAGTGACAGAGAGACCCAGTACTTC.

Only a few counts were recorded for this clone. The rearrangement uses TRBV30 and TRBJ2-7, with TRBD1 identical over 9 bases. CDR3 length: 16 amino acids. Germline-derived CDR1 and CDR2 are GTSNPN and SVGIG (reference sequence). J gave up 3 bases and V 3 bases, and 12 bases lay outside the gene matches. DNA for the CDR3: TGTGCCTGGAGGGTCAGAACCGGGACAGGGAACTACGAGCAGTACTTC. Translation gives CAWRVRTGTGNYEQYF.

This chain links TRBV10-2 with TRBJ1-1, with a weak D call TRBD1 (5 bases). There are 13 residues in the CDR3. Trimming removed 10 bases at V and 3 bases at J, with 15 bases between. Germline V gene lookup returns CDR1 WSHSY and CDR2 SAAADI. CDR3 residues: CATLGRRDTEAFF. For the CDR3, the DNA is TGCGCCACATTGGGACGGCGGGACACTGAAGCTTTCTTT.

V is TRBV5-1 and J is TRBJ1-2; D uncertain. The CDR3 loop spans 13 amino acids. Germline CDR1 reads SGHRS; CDR2 reads YFSETQ. The V gene lost 5 bases and the J gene lost 2 bases, with 10 bases spanning the gap. CDR3 in DNA: TGCGCCAGCAGGTTCCACGGGAACTATGGCTACACCTTC. The encoded protein is CASRFHGNYGYTF.

This clone has a handful of counts. The CDR3 spells CASSVRGRELFF. CDR3 DNA sequence: TGTGCCAGTAGTGTCAGGGGAAGGGAGCTGTTTTTT. The J gene is TRBJ2-2, the V gene TRBV19; possibly TRBD1 for D (6 bases). Looked up from germline, CDR1 is LNHDA and CDR2 is SQIVND (reference sequence). The length of the CDR3 is 12 residues. Trimming left V 5 bases short and J 9 bases short, with 10 bases between.

The chain uses TRBV7-9 and TRBJ2-5; perhaps TRBD1 as D (5 bases). The V end lost 5 bases, the J end lost 5 bases, and 18 bases lay between the germline ends. There are 15 residues in the CDR3. CDR1 SEHNR and CDR2 FQNEAQ come from the germline V gene (reference sequence). This chain's CDR3 is CASSEDQGIVETQYF. The CDR3 nucleotides are TGTGCCAGCAGCGAGGACCAGGGTATAGTTGAGACCCAGTACTTC.

The chain uses TRBV6-4 and TRBJ1-5; D not certain. V was pared by 8 bases and J by 7 bases, with 15 bases between. The CDR3 contains 13 residues. Germline-derived CDR1 and CDR2 are MRHNA and SNTAGT. CDR3 residues: CASRLDEDQPQHF. In DNA, the CDR3 is TGTGCCAGCCGCCTCGACGAGGACCAGCCCCAGCATTTT.

This sequence joins TRBV2 and TRBJ1-2; 8 bases are shared with TRBD1. The germline V gene encodes CDR1 SNHLY and CDR2 FYNNEI. The CDR3 has 15 amino acids. After removal of 7 bases from V and 0 bases from J, the junction contained 7 bases not matched to a gene. CDR3 coding DNA: TGTGCCAGCACTACGGACAGGGTAGCTAACTATGGCTACACCTTC. Protein sequence: CASTTDRVANYGYTF.

CDR3 sequence (DNA): TGCGCCACCCAACAGGGGTGCAATCAGCCCCAGCATTTT. Protein sequence: CATQQGCNQPQHF. This chain uses TRBV23-1 with TRBJ1-5; the match to TRBD1 covers 7 bases. TRBV23-1 has ORF status, its function being uncertain. CDR3 size: 13 residues. V trimming: 10 bases; J trimming: 2 bases; junction bases outside the gene matches: 5.

This clone was counted only a few times. The J gene is TRBJ1-5, the V gene TRBV7-2; D remains ambiguous. CDR1 is SGHTA and CDR2 is FQGNSA in the germline V gene. This CDR3 region has 15 residues. V was trimmed by 5 bases and J by 0 bases, leaving 11 bases between them. The CDR3 DNA follows: TGTGCCAGCAGCCCCGGTGGCGGTAGCAATCAGCCCCAGCATTTT. Its protein is CASSPGGGSNQPQHF.

J is TRBJ2-5 and V is TRBV27; D is undetermined. Trimming removed 5 bases from V and 5 bases from J, with 12 bases in between. The germline CDR1 and CDR2 sequences are MNHEY and SMNVEV (reference sequence). The CDR3 sequence is 13 residues long. CDR3 DNA sequence: TGTGCCAGCAGTCCGCACCTGGGGGAGACCCAGTACTTC. This encodes CASSPHLGETQYF.